This TCR beta chain was sequenced in a study of early T cells in non-severe SARS-CoV-2 infection (TCRdb year 2021). For the wider study: Because TCR sequencing relied on bulk RNA taken from unsorted whole blood, pairing of alpha and beta chains was not possible.

The paper as a whole reports these results and caveats: VDJdb matching was skewed toward anti-spike CD8 responses and likely underestimated virus-specific expansions, missing private and CD4 specificities.

Looking up the germline V gene yields CDR1 SGHTA and CDR2 FQGNSA. The CDR3 numbers 13 residues from cysteine through phenylalanine. The DNA shown is the 39-base CDR3, in frame from base 1. Trimming costs V 6 bases and J 5 bases, and their ends lie 12 bases apart. Comments on this clonotype: Its antigen has not been determined. It has no much larger one-base neighbor in the sample; base qualities were not kept.

Set within a cohort of healthcare workers in London, UK, this nested case-control study involved weekly PCR testing of nasopharyngeal swabs along with blood sampling. Healthcare workers were recruited between 23 and 31 March 2020, during the week of the UK lockdown, and were followed weekly for up to 16 weeks. Libraries were constructed by 5' RACE. The reads were generated on a NextSeq 500. The TCR library protocol attached unique molecular identifiers to individual cDNA molecules to correct for sequencing error and PCR bias. Sequencing covered both TCR alpha and beta chains, and within each sample the abundances of alpha and beta sequences were tightly co-correlated. For the original study's pipeline: Decombinator V4 was used to annotate TCR sequences for V gene, J gene and CDR3. TCRs were defined as expanded if a significant change between any two time points was detected under a Poisson model with p below 0.0001. Abundances of TCRs were expressed as counts per million after normalisation to the total number of TCRs sequenced in each sample. TRAV1-2 paired with TRAJ12, TRAJ20 or TRAJ33 defined MAIT TCRs, while TRAV10 paired with TRAJ18 defined iNKT TCRs. VDJdb, accessed 1 November 2021, was searched for CMV, EBV and SARS-CoV-2 annotated TCRs, with TCRs annotated for multiple antigens excluded. Using fastp at Q25 and MiXCR, TCRdb reprocessed the public reads and kept productive beta chains. Rows with a matching CDR3 protein are joined into one entry that keeps the most common DNA and genes. For this entry, the V and J calls and clone size follow TCRdb and not the study's own pipeline. The sample data list 40,000 to 65,000 distinct CDR3 sequences, and 6.5% to 9% of these were observed just once. The ten most abundant clones make up 9.4% of the sample.

Sequenced sample: whole blood. The sequence was collected from an adult who was a healthcare worker with PCR-confirmed SARS-CoV-2 infection or an uninfected control (not recorded which). This chain joins TRBV7-2 to TRBJ2-3, with the D call perhaps TRBD1 or TRBD2, each one matching 5 bases. The bases read TGTGCCAGCAGTTTTGGGACCCGAGATACGCAGTATTTT. It codes for CASSFGTRDTQYF.